These 2 T cell receptor beta chains were sequenced from one sample in a study of T cells in Graves' hyperthyroidism and ophthalmopathy. RNA transcripts served as the template for amplifying TCR beta CDR3 regions. TCR CDR3 underwent first-round RT-PCR with the HTBI primer set. TCRdb called the multiplex PCR reads again in MiXCR, with one record for every CDR3 protein. The repertoire holds about 210,000 distinct CDR3 sequences, with around 18% as singletons. Sequenced input: blood. Receptors originate from a man aged 40-49 years with Graves' hyperthyroidism.

The table lists this clonotype with a few counts. This rearrangement joins TRBV27 to TRBJ2-2; D is possibly TRBD2 (6 bases). V lost 3 bases, J lost 6 bases, and 11 bases lay in between. The germline CDR1 and CDR2 sequences are MNHEY and SMNVEV (reference sequence). The CDR3 is 14 residues long. CDR3: CASSFGGAAGELFF. The CDR3 bases are TGTGCCAGCAGTTTTGGAGGGGCAGCCGGGGAGCTGTTTTTT.

V is TRBV7-2 and J is TRBJ1-1, with TRBD1 identical over 7 bases. CDR3 length: 12 amino acids. V was clipped by 4 bases and J by 10 bases; unmatched bases: 6. Germline V gene lookup returns CDR1 SGHTA and CDR2 FQGNSA. This chain's CDR3 is CASSSDRVRAFF. The CDR3 DNA sequence: TGTGCCAGCAGCTCCGACAGGGTAAGAGCTTTCTTT. The full variable domain, with the rest looked up from reference TRBV7-2 and TRBJ1-1, is GAGVSQSPSNKVTEKGKDVELRCDPISGHTALYWYRQSLGQGLEFLIYFQGNSAPDKSGLPSDRFSAERTGGSVSTLTIQRTQQEDSAVYLCASSSDRVRAFFGQGTRLTVV.